This TCR beta chain is drawn from a study of shared clonotypes between healthy human individuals. CDR1 is MDHEN, CDR2 SYDVKM, per germline. Trimming took 6 bases from V and 4 from J, leaving 19 bases between them. The CDR3 runs 16 residues. This clone was seen more than once but under ten times. The protocol was immunoSEQ multiplex PCR, while the TCRdb copy is restricted to in-frame clones and leaves out a portion. The table shows about 2.4 million clones, with roughly 93% occurring only once. The chain combines TRBV28 with TRBJ1-5; D might be TRBD1 (6 bases). The sequence came from a man aged 18 to 29 in good health. Some clones in this sample may be carry-over from other donors' samples. Sequenced material: naive CD4+ T cells from PBMCs. Described subset: CD45RA+ positively selected. CDR3 amino acids: CASSPPPGTTNQPQHF. The CDR3 DNA follows: TGTGCCAGCAGCCCACCCCCTGGGACAACGAATCAGCCCCAGCATTTT.